Listed here are 5 T cell receptor beta chains from one sample, sequenced in a study of beta chain features in type 1 diabetes. Expressed TCRB transcripts got sequenced, as all isolated RNA was reverse transcribed. Profiling relied on immunoSEQ multiplex PCR, and the TCRdb table lists in-frame clones only, not all of them. The table lists some 900,000 clones, 17% of them singletons. Material: naive CD4+ T cells from blood. These receptors were taken from a woman younger than 30 in good health.

This clone was detected a few times. V and J are TRBV7-8 and TRBJ2-7; TRBD2 matches 14 bases. Trimming cost V 0 bases and J 4 bases; bases outside gene matches: 5. This CDR3 has 17 residues. Germline loops: CDR1 SGHVS, CDR2 FQNEAQ. The CDR3 region is CASSLAPGLAGVYEQYF. CDR3 DNA sequence: TGTGCCAGCAGCTTAGCCCCGGGACTAGCGGGAGTATACGAGCAGTACTTC.

The chain carries TRBV6-5 and TRBJ1-2, with D possibly TRBD1 on 5 matching bases. There are 14 residues in the CDR3. Germline CDR1 MNHEY, CDR2 SVGAGI. V was trimmed by 10 bases and J by 4 bases, leaving 19 bases between them. The CDR3 nucleotides are TGTGCCACTCCGGACGCAGGGTCGAGCTATGGCTACACCTTC. Amino acid sequence: CATPDAGSSYGYTF.

This clone was observed a handful of times. The rearrangement joins TRBV7-9 to TRBJ2-1, with 12 bases identical to TRBD2. The length of the CDR3 is 14 residues. The germline CDR1 and CDR2 sequences are SEHNR and FQNEAQ (reference sequence). The trim removed 8 bases at V and 8 bases at J, leaving 7 bases unmatched. CDR3 sequence (DNA): TGTGCCAGCGGCTGGACTAGCGGGGAAGATGAGCAGTTCTTC. This translates into CASGWTSGEDEQFF.

This clone was detected only a few times. The genes are TRBV4-3 and TRBJ2-3, with a possible D match to TRBD1 (5 bases). CDR3 length: 15 amino acids. Trimming removed 5 bases at V and 3 bases at J, with 15 bases between. CDR1 is LGHNA and CDR2 is YSLEER in the germline V gene. In DNA, the CDR3 is TGCGCCAGCAGCTATCGAAGGCAGGGAACAGATACGCAGTATTTT. Protein product: CASSYRRQGTDTQYF.

The chain uses TRBV6-6 and TRBJ2-1; a possible D gene is TRBD2 (6 bases). Germline V gives CDR1 MNHNY, CDR2 SVGAGI (reference sequence). Trimming removed 5 bases at V and 11 bases at J, with 13 bases between. This CDR3 has 12 residues. This CDR3 is CASSRDSVKQFF. CDR3 in DNA: TGTGCCAGCAGTAGGGACTCGGTGAAGCAGTTCTTC.